The 22 T cell receptor beta chains in this list originate from one sample, sequenced in a study of CD8 T cells in ankylosing spondylitis (dated by TCRdb to between 2016 and 2019). General findings and caveats noted by the study authors: A TCR beta motif made up of fewer than 10 highly homologous amino acid variants appeared to be characteristic of blood from ankylosing spondylitis patients.

For these receptors, no antigen is known. Library preparation used 5' RACE. TCRdb lists the instrument as Illumina HiSeq 2500. TCRdb cleaned the public reads at Q25 with fastp, built clones with MiXCR and kept in-frame beta chains. Rows merge per CDR3 protein into single entries with the most common DNA and genes. The sample has hundreds of thousands of distinct CDR3 sequences on record, approximately 26% of them singletons. 0.89% of the sample goes to the ten largest clones. The sequenced sample was blood, either unsorted or a sorted T cell fraction (not recorded which). These receptors came from a male donor with ankylosing spondylitis.

This clonotype was seen more than once but under ten times. The chain combines TRBV24-1 with TRBJ2-5; no definite D call. Trimming took 3 bases from V and 4 from J, leaving 8 bases between them. The CDR3 is made up of 13 amino acids. CDR1 is KGHDR and CDR2 is SFDVKD in the germline V gene. The CDR3 nucleotides are TGTGCCACCAGTGATGGGCCCCCAGAGACCCAGTACTTC. Protein product: CATSDGPPETQYF.

This clonotype occurred once. V usage is TRBV3-1 and J usage is TRBJ1-3, with D possibly being TRBD1 (6 bases). V was trimmed by 2 bases and J by 4 bases, leaving 12 bases between them. The CDR3 loop spans 15 amino acids. In germline, CDR1 is LGHDT, CDR2 YNNKEL (reference sequence). CDR3 residues: CASSQLTGIGNTIYF. The CDR3 DNA sequence: TGTGCCAGCAGCCAATTAACAGGGATCGGAAACACCATATATTTT. The complete variable domain, with remaining parts taken from reference TRBV3-1 and TRBJ1-3, reads DTAVSQTPKYLVTQMGNDKSIKCEQNLGHDTMYWYKQDSKKFLKIMFSYNNKELIINETVPNRFSPKSPDKAHLNLHINSLELGDSAVYFCASSQLTGIGNTIYFGEGSWLTVV.

The chain combines TRBV30 with TRBJ1-5, with D possibly TRBD1 on 5 matching bases. Trimming pared 0 bases from V and 6 bases from J, leaving 18 bases between. The germline V gene encodes CDR1 GTSNPN and CDR2 SVGIG (reference sequence). CDR3 length: 16 amino acids. CDR3 sequence: CAWSVKESGYPQPQHF. CDR3 DNA: TGTGCCTGGAGTGTAAAGGAGTCAGGGTACCCTCAGCCCCAGCATTTT. The full variable domain, completed using reference TRBV30 and TRBJ1-5, is SQTIHQWPATLVQPVGSPLSLECTVEGTSNPNLYWYRQAAGRGLQLLFYSVGIGQISSEVPQNLSASRPQDRQFILSSKKLLLSDSGFYLCAWSVKESGYPQPQHFGDGTRLSIL.

The CDR3 DNA is TGTGCCACCAGCGGACCCGACGGGGGCCCAAAAAAACTGTTTTTT. Translated: CATSGPDGGPKKLFF. The chain joins TRBV15 to TRBJ1-4; the D gene is possibly TRBD1 (6 bases). The CDR3 runs 15 residues. Trimming cost V 5 bases and J 9 bases, with 19 bases left between them. The germline V gene encodes CDR1 LNHNV and CDR2 YYDKDF (reference sequence).

The gene calls are TRBV20-1 and TRBJ2-7; 7 bases fit TRBD1. Trimming cost V 6 bases and J 2 bases; bases outside gene matches: 10. This CDR3 comprises 14 residues. CDR1 and CDR2 (germline): DFQATT, SNEGSKA (reference sequence). The CDR3 nucleotides are TGCAGTGCCCAGGCCCGGACAGGTACCTACGAGCAGTACGTC. It yields the protein CSAQARTGTYEQYV.

J is TRBJ1-6 and V is TRBV25-1, with 9 nucleotides matching TRBD1. Looked up from germline, CDR1 is MGHDK and CDR2 is SYGVNS. Germline trimming cut 6 bases from V and 8 bases from J; bases unmatched to any gene: 2. The CDR3 spans 13 residues. The CDR3 region has the DNA TGTGCCAGCAGACAGGGGGCTGATTCACCCCTCCACTTT. This translates into CASRQGADSPLHF. The entire variable domain, with the rest obtained from reference TRBV25-1 and TRBJ1-6, is as follows: EADIYQTPRYLVIGTGKKITLECSQTMGHDKMYWYQQDPGMELHLIHYSYGVNSTEKGDLSSESTVSRIRTEHFPLTLESARPSHTSQYLCASRQGADSPLHFGNGTRLTVT.

The rearrangement uses TRBV24-1 and TRBJ2-5, with D perhaps assigned TRBD1 or TRBD2 (6 bases each). Deletions cut 3 bases from V and 5 bases from J, with 12 bases between. This CDR3 has 14 residues. CDR1 is KGHDR and CDR2 is SFDVKD in the germline V gene. CDR3 in DNA: TGTGCCACCAGTGATGTCCAGGGGAGGGAGACCCAGTACTTC. Amino acids: CATSDVQGRETQYF.

Only a few counts were recorded for this clonotype. The genes are TRBV5-1 and TRBJ2-2; a possible D gene is TRBD2 (6 bases). From germline, CDR1 is SGHRS and CDR2 YFSETQ. Trimming took off 2 bases at V and 1 base at J, with 12 bases between the two ends. The length of the CDR3 is 16 residues. CDR3 protein: CASSFLPSENTGELFF. In nucleotides, the CDR3 is TGCGCCAGCAGCTTCTTACCTAGCGAGAACACCGGGGAGCTGTTTTTT. Using reference TRBV5-1 and TRBJ2-2 for the parts outside the CDR3, the full variable domain is KAGVTQTPRYLIKTRGQQVTLSCSPISGHRSVSWYQQTPGQGLQFLFEYFSETQRNKGNFPGRFSGRQFSNSRSEMNVSTLELGDSALYLCASSFLPSENTGELFFGEGSRLTVL.

This clonotype was detected only a few times. V usage is TRBV5-1 and J usage is TRBJ2-2; 7 nucleotides agree with TRBD1. J was trimmed by 1 base and V by 5 bases; bases with no gene match: 5. The germline gives CDR1 SGHRS, CDR2 YFSETQ. This CDR3 comprises 15 residues. The CDR3 bases are TGCGCCAGCAGAGCCGGGACAGAGAACACCGGGGAGCTGTTTTTT. Translating it yields CASRAGTENTGELFF.

The chain couples TRBV4-1 to TRBJ2-1, with no clear D. The CDR3 contains 15 residues. Per the germline V gene, CDR1 is MGHRA and CDR2 is YSYEKL. The V end was cut by 0 bases, the J end by 2 bases, with 8 bases between. CDR3 nucleotide sequence: TGCGCCAGCAGCCAAGATGAGAGAACCTACAATGAGCAGTTCTTC. It yields the protein CASSQDERTYNEQFF.

The chain uses TRBV27 and TRBJ2-3; D ambiguous. Between the trimmed V and J ends, which lost 2 bases and 3 bases, there was a span of 9 bases. There are 14 residues in the CDR3. The germline V gene encodes CDR1 MNHEY and CDR2 SMNVEV (reference sequence). The CDR3 region is CASSLNAQTDTQYF. The CDR3 DNA follows: TGTGCCAGCAGTTTAAACGCACAGACAGATACGCAGTATTTT.

This clonotype has just a few counts. The chain uses TRBV7-9 and TRBJ2-3; D call uncertain. CDR1 is SEHNR and CDR2 is FQNEAQ in the germline V gene (reference sequence). This CDR3 region has 14 residues. V was trimmed by 4 bases and J by 0 bases, leaving 8 bases between them. CDR3 sequence: CASSSRTSTDTQYF. Here the CDR3 DNA reads TGTGCCAGCAGCTCCCGAACTAGCACAGATACGCAGTATTTT.

This clonotype has only a few counts. This chain uses TRBV5-1 with TRBJ2-5, with D possibly matching TRBD2 (6 bases). This CDR3 has 17 amino acids. Per the germline V gene, CDR1 is SGHRS and CDR2 is YFSETQ. V was shortened by 0 bases and J by 2 bases, with 17 bases between the two germline ends. CDR3 bases: TGCGCCAGCAGCTTGGGGGCCCAGGCGGGACTTCAAGAGACCCAGTACTTC. This sequence encodes CASSLGAQAGLQETQYF.

This chain uses TRBV6-6 with TRBJ2-7; D gene ambiguous. CDR3 length: 12 residues. V was clipped by 8 bases and J by 3 bases, with 11 bases between them. In germline, CDR1 is MNHNY, CDR2 SVGAGI (reference sequence). The CDR3 protein is CASGSTSYEQYF. CDR3 nucleotide sequence: TGTGCCAGCGGGTCCACCAGCTACGAGCAGTACTTC.

V usage is TRBV7-8 and J usage is TRBJ2-3; 7 bases fit TRBD2. Per the germline V gene, CDR1 is SGHVS and CDR2 is FQNEAQ. CDR3 length: 15 residues. Trimming took 5 bases from V and 2 from J; bases not matched to a gene: 7. As DNA, the CDR3 is TGTGCCAGCAGCGGATGGGGGGGATACACAGATACGCAGTATTTT. It is translated as CASSGWGGYTDTQYF.

V is TRBV6-5 and J is TRBJ2-5, with TRBD1 matching over 8 bases. V gave up 4 bases and J gave up 5 bases; unmatched junction bases: 3. Germline loops: CDR1 MNHEY, CDR2 SVGAGI. The CDR3 sequence is 13 residues long. As DNA, the CDR3 is TGTGCCAGCAGTTGGACAGGGTGGGAGACCCAGTACTTC. Translated, it gives CASSWTGWETQYF.

This clonotype was observed a handful of times. The chain couples TRBV5-1 to TRBJ2-4; unclear D gene. Trimming left V 3 bases short and J 0 bases short, with 19 bases between. Germline CDR1 is SGHRS and CDR2 is YFSETQ. The CDR3 loop spans 18 amino acids. The DNA for the CDR3 is TGCGCCAGCAGCTACCCACCTTCTTCGGGCGCAGCCAAAAACATTCAGTACTTC. This encodes CASSYPPSSGAAKNIQYF.

The genes are TRBV5-1 and TRBJ2-7, with D perhaps assigned TRBD1 or TRBD2 (5 bases each). The V gene's germline CDR1 is SGHRS and CDR2 YFSETQ. The ends were cut back, 2 bases at V and 3 bases at J, with 15 bases in the middle. There are 15 residues in the CDR3. This CDR3 is CASSFRDDPYYEQYF. CDR3 nucleotides: TGCGCCAGCAGCTTCAGGGACGACCCATACTACGAGCAGTACTTC.

This clonotype has just a few counts. V and J are TRBV5-5 and TRBJ2-2; the D gene is possibly TRBD1 (6 bases). Germline V lookup: CDR1 SGHKS, CDR2 YYEKEE (reference sequence). V was trimmed by 1 base and J by 4 bases, leaving 11 bases between them. CDR3 length: 15 amino acids. The CDR3 region has the DNA TGTGCCAGCAGCTTGTTTACAGGGCCCACCGGGGAGCTGTTTTTT. Its protein product is CASSLFTGPTGELFF.

This clonotype was found a few times. The V and J genes are TRBV5-1 and TRBJ2-3; a possible D gene is TRBD1 (6 bases). Germline V gene data show CDR1 as SGHRS and CDR2 as YFSETQ. This CDR3 region has 14 residues. V was shortened by 1 base and J by 5 bases, with 11 bases between the two germline ends. CDR3: CASSLLGAGDTQYF. The CDR3 DNA is TGCGCCAGCAGCTTGTTGGGGGCGGGAGATACGCAGTATTTT.

The chain has TRBV7-2 and TRBJ2-3, with TRBD2 identical over 12 bases. V gave up 5 bases and J gave up 6 bases; unmatched junction bases: 9. The CDR3 consists of 16 residues. Germline CDR1 and CDR2: SGHTA and FQGNSA. CDR3 DNA sequence: TGTGCCAGCAGCCAGAAGACTAGCGGGAGTAAGGATACGCAGTATTTT. Residues: CASSQKTSGSKDTQYF.

This chain connects TRBV2 to TRBJ2-1; D tentatively fits TRBD1 or TRBD2 (5 bases each). Per germline, CDR1 SNHLY and CDR2 FYNNEI. V was shortened by 7 bases and J by 9 bases, with 16 bases between the two germline ends. CDR3 size: 13 residues. The CDR3 nucleotides are TGTGCCAGCAAGGTGAATGGGGGAGCTGAGCAGTTCTTC. Translating it yields CASKVNGGAEQFF.